A single sample is the source of the 29 T cell receptor beta chains below, sequenced in a study of OX40 agonist ivuxolimab in advanced cancers. The library relied on the immunoSEQ multiplex PCR assay. TCRdb re-hosts the immuneACCESS table, in-frame sequences only. Its copies lack some clones; in the studies checked, an unresolved V gene accounts for under half of them, and the cause for the rest is not known. This sample gives 55,000 to 65,000 clones in total; 86% of them show up just once. The ten largest clones add up to under 4.5% of the sample. This specimen consisted of CD4+ or CD8+ T cells sorted from blood, obtained in a trial of the OX40 agonist ivuxolimab. All receptors come from an adult with an advanced solid tumor such as melanoma, head and neck, liver or kidney cancer.

The chain carries TRBV9 and TRBJ2-1, with TRBD2 matching over 11 bases. V was clipped by 1 base and J by 10 bases; unmatched bases: 10. Germline values: CDR1 SGDLS, CDR2 YYNGEE. The CDR3 spans 16 residues. Here the CDR3 reads CASSVNLAGGLGEQFF. CDR3 nucleotides: TGTGCCAGCAGCGTAAATCTAGCGGGGGGATTGGGAGAGCAGTTCTTC.

This chain joins TRBV7-8 and TRBJ1-2; D gene ambiguous. Looked up from germline, CDR1 is SGHVS and CDR2 is FQNEAQ. Trimming removed 5 bases from V and 2 bases from J, with 15 bases in between. This CDR3 has 15 amino acids. The CDR3 bases are TGTGCCAGCAGCCCCCGCCTTGGGCAGAACTATGGCTACACCTTC. Translating gives CASSPRLGQNYGYTF. Together with reference TRBV7-8 and TRBJ1-2, the CDR3 gives the full variable domain: GAGVSQSPRYKVAKRGQDVALRCDPISGHVSLFWYQQALGQGPEFLTYFQNEAQLDKSGLPSDRFFAERPEGSVSTLKIQRTQQEDSAVYLCASSPRLGQNYGYTFGSGTRLTVV.

The chain combines TRBV6-6 with TRBJ2-7; D gene uncertain. This CDR3 region has 15 residues. The germline gives CDR1 MNHNY, CDR2 SVGAGI (reference sequence). Trimming removed 0 bases from V and 0 bases from J, with 9 bases in between. The CDR3 DNA reads as TGTGCCAGCAGTTACTCGGCCGCGAGCTCCTACGAGCAGTACTTC. Amino acid sequence: CASSYSAASSYEQYF.

V is TRBV10-3 and J is TRBJ2-1; 9 bases match TRBD2. Germline CDR1 ENHRY, CDR2 SYGVKD. Unmatched junction bases numbered 7, after V lost 3 bases and J lost 4 bases. The CDR3 totals 16 residues. CDR3 sequence reads: CAISESLAGQYNEQFF. The CDR3 DNA reads as TGTGCCATCAGTGAATCCCTAGCGGGGCAATACAATGAGCAGTTCTTC.

Points on this clone: An end of the junction differs from the germline gene, which may be a read error. The chain recombines TRBV7-2 with TRBJ2-4; TRBD1 or TRBD2 may be the D gene (5 bases each). This CDR3 contains 15 residues. In germline, CDR1 is SGHTA, CDR2 FQGNSA. The DNA of the CDR3 is TGTGCCAGCAGCCTAAATGGGGGAGCCCAAAACATTCAGTACTTC. Translating gives CASSLNGGAQNIQYF.

The chain joins TRBV7-2 to TRBJ2-5, with no clear D. From germline, CDR1 is SGHTA and CDR2 FQGNSA. The CDR3 covers 13 residues. Deletions cut 5 bases from V and 5 bases from J, with 12 bases between. In DNA, the CDR3 is TGTGCCAGCAGCATCCAACCGGACGAGACCCAGTACTTC. Translation gives CASSIQPDETQYF.

This clone was recorded only once. J is TRBJ1-5 and V is TRBV27; 7 nucleotides align to TRBD1. Trimming removed 5 bases from V and 0 bases from J; junction bases left unmatched: 10. Germline V CDR1 and CDR2: MNHEY, SMNVEV (reference sequence). The CDR3 is made up of 17 amino acids. The CDR3 here is CASSPALDRFSNQPQHF. CDR3 coding DNA: TGTGCCAGCAGTCCCGCCTTGGACAGGTTTAGCAATCAGCCCCAGCATTTT.

The gene calls are TRBV4-1 and TRBJ1-4, with 7 nucleotides matching TRBD1. The junction had 7 bases not matched to a gene; V was cut back by 3 bases and J by 3 bases. Germline CDR1 is MGHRA and CDR2 is YSYEKL. This CDR3 is 16 amino acids long. CDR3 in amino acids: CASSQRTGEANEKLFF. The CDR3, as DNA: TGCGCCAGCAGCCAGAGAACAGGGGAAGCTAATGAAAAACTGTTTTTT.

DNA for the CDR3: TGTGCCAGCAGCTTAGATCCGGAGCCCACTGAAGCTTTCTTT. The encoded protein is CASSLDPEPTEAFF. The chain joins TRBV7-2 to TRBJ1-1; D is unclear. Germline CDR1 is SGHTA and CDR2 is FQGNSA. The V end lost 1 base, the J end lost 4 bases, and 10 bases lay between the germline ends. CDR3 length: 14 amino acids.

This clone occurred a few times. The chain recombines TRBV6-1 with TRBJ1-5; tentatively, D is TRBD1 (5 bases). V lost 2 bases and J 5 bases, leaving 7 bases between the germline ends. Germline loops: CDR1 MNHNS, CDR2 SASEGT. The CDR3 runs to 13 residues. CDR3 residues: CASSEQGYQPQHF. As DNA, the CDR3 is TGTGCCAGCAGTGAACAGGGATATCAGCCCCAGCATTTT.

The chain joins TRBV6-5 to TRBJ1-5; tentative D call: TRBD1 (5 bases). This CDR3 is built from 14 residues. Per germline, CDR1 MNHEY and CDR2 SVGAGI. Trimming left V 2 bases short and J 5 bases short, with 10 bases between. CDR3 in DNA: TGTGCCAGCAGTTACAGTCGGGGGGATCAGCCCCAGCATTTT. Translated, it gives CASSYSRGDQPQHF.

V is TRBV30 and J is TRBJ2-7; tentative D call: TRBD2 (5 bases). CDR3 length equals 13 residues. The V and J ends lost 1 base and 7 bases respectively, with 14 bases between them. Germline CDR1 is GTSNPN and CDR2 is SVGIG (reference sequence). The CDR3 loop is CAWSDDIAREQYF. The CDR3 region has the DNA TGTGCCTGGAGTGACGATATAGCGAGAGAGCAGTACTTC.

The V gene is TRBV14, the J gene TRBJ1-1; D ambiguous. Germline V gene lookup returns CDR1 SGHDN and CDR2 FVKESK. Trimming shortened V by 0 bases and J by 10 bases, and 18 bases separated the two germline ends. The CDR3 loop spans 15 amino acids. Here the CDR3 reads CASSQDRIGRGRAFF. The CDR3 bases are TGTGCCAGCAGCCAAGATCGTATCGGGCGAGGACGAGCTTTCTTT.

The DNA of the CDR3 is TGCGCCAGCAGCGGCCGGTCAACAGGGTTCGGCGGCTACACCTTC. Translating gives CASSGRSTGFGGYTF. The V and J genes are TRBV5-1 and TRBJ1-2, with D possibly being TRBD1 (6 bases). CDR3 length: 15 amino acids. Trimming took off 4 bases at V and 8 bases at J, with 21 bases between the two ends. Per germline, CDR1 SGHRS and CDR2 YFSETQ.

The V call is TRBV7-9, the J call TRBJ2-7, with a tentative D call TRBD1 (5 bases). Germline values: CDR1 SEHNR, CDR2 FQNEAQ (reference sequence). V dropped 4 bases and J dropped 12 bases, with 16 bases sitting between them. The CDR3 runs to 12 residues. The CDR3 region is CASSSEAGSGYF. The CDR3 region has the DNA TGTGCCAGCAGCTCCGAGGCAGGGTCGGGGTACTTC.

The chain combines TRBV7-3 with TRBJ2-7; D is unclear. Germline values: CDR1 SGHTA, CDR2 FQGTGA. V was shortened by 2 bases and J by 6 bases, with 11 bases between the two germline ends. This CDR3 region has 13 residues. The CDR3 DNA sequence: TGTGCCAGCAGCTTATTAACCACCTCCGAGCAGTACTTC. It encodes CASSLLTTSEQYF.

Turning to this clone: In the same sample, other DNA sequences code for this CDR3. The chain couples TRBV11-3 to TRBJ1-1, with a tentative D call TRBD1 (5 bases). The ends were cut back, 3 bases at V and 2 bases at J, with 7 bases in the middle. This CDR3 comprises 13 residues. CDR1 is SGHNT and CDR2 is YENEEA in the germline V gene. CDR3 sequence reads: CASSLGGNTEAFF. CDR3 in DNA: TGTGCCAGCAGCTTGGGGGGAAACACTGAAGCTTTCTTT.

The chain has TRBV6-1 and TRBJ1-6; D might be TRBD1 (6 bases). The germline V and J ends were trimmed by 6 bases and 8 bases, with 11 bases remaining between them. The CDR3 covers 13 residues. Germline assignment: CDR1 MNHNS and CDR2 SASEGT. The CDR3 nucleotides read TGTGCCAGCAGGGAACAGGGTGATTCACCCCTCCACTTT. Translated, it gives CASREQGDSPLHF.

V gene TRBV14 combines with J gene TRBJ2-7; D may match TRBD1 or TRBD2 (5 bases each). From germline, CDR1 is SGHDN and CDR2 FVKESK. The CDR3 loop spans 16 amino acids. Between the trimmed V and J ends, which lost 4 bases and 5 bases, there was a span of 21 bases. This CDR3 is CASSPTGRLGENEQYF. CDR3 bases: TGTGCCAGCAGCCCCACGGGGCGGCTGGGAGAGAACGAGCAGTACTTC. The complete variable domain, with remaining parts taken from reference TRBV14 and TRBJ2-7, reads EAGVTQFPSHSVIEKGQTVTLRCDPISGHDNLYWYRRVMGKEIKFLLHFVKESKQDESGMPNNRFLAERTGGTYSTLKVQPAELEDSGVYFCASSPTGRLGENEQYFGPGTRLTVT.

The chain couples TRBV7-9 to TRBJ2-3; 7 bases are shared with TRBD2. Germline CDR1 is SEHNR and CDR2 is FQNEAQ (reference sequence). Germline trimming cut 5 bases from V and 9 bases from J; bases unmatched to any gene: 5. The CDR3 consists of 12 residues. CDR3 amino acids: CASSPGGGTQYF. In DNA form, the CDR3 reads TGTGCCAGCAGCCCGGGGGGAGGAACGCAGTATTTT.

V is TRBV18 and J is TRBJ2-6; TRBD2 is a possible D gene (5 bases). Per the germline V gene, CDR1 is KGHSH and CDR2 is LQKENI. V dropped 2 bases and J dropped 2 bases, with 7 bases sitting between them. The CDR3 has 15 residues. CDR3 DNA sequence: TGTGCCAGCTCACCAGGGAGAGCTGGGGCCAACGTCCTGACTTTC. Encoded protein: CASSPGRAGANVLTF. The entire variable domain, with the rest obtained from reference TRBV18 and TRBJ2-6, is as follows: NAGVMQNPRHLVRRRGQEARLRCSPMKGHSHVYWYRQLPEEGLKFMVYLQKENIIDESGMPKERFSAEFPKEGPSILRIQQVVRGDSAAYFCASSPGRAGANVLTFGAGSRLTVL.

The chain recombines TRBV6-5 with TRBJ2-7, with D perhaps TRBD1 (6 bases). Germline CDR1 and CDR2: MNHEY and SVGAGI. This CDR3 is built from 13 residues. Trimming left V 7 bases short and J 1 base short, with 11 bases between. The CDR3 DNA follows: TGTGCCAGCATCTTGGGACATTCCTACGAGCAGTACTTC. Its protein product is CASILGHSYEQYF.

The V and J genes are TRBV6-6 and TRBJ1-1; no reliable D call. V was trimmed by 5 bases and J by 0 bases, leaving 13 bases between them. Germline-derived CDR1 and CDR2 are MNHNY and SVGAGI (reference sequence). The CDR3 contains 15 residues. The CDR3 loop reads CASSLPGGMNTEAFF. In DNA, the CDR3 is TGTGCCAGCAGTCTCCCCGGAGGCATGAACACTGAAGCTTTCTTT.

The chain joins TRBV5-1 to TRBJ2-5, with D tentatively TRBD2 (5 bases). The V end lost 1 base, the J end lost 5 bases, and 9 bases lay between the germline ends. CDR1 and CDR2 (germline): SGHRS, YFSETQ. The CDR3 spans 13 residues. CDR3 coding DNA: TGCGCCAGCAGCTTGAAGGGAGTGGAGACCCAGTACTTC. Amino acid sequence: CASSLKGVETQYF.

The chain is built from TRBV10-3 and TRBJ1-4; 7 nucleotides match TRBD1. The trim removed 10 bases at V and 10 bases at J, leaving 9 bases unmatched. Germline CDR1 ENHRY, CDR2 SYGVKD. The CDR3 loop spans 12 amino acids. The CDR3 DNA follows: TGTGCCACTGCAGGGGGGGCGGGAAAACTGTTTTTT. It specifies CATAGGAGKLFF.

The V gene is TRBV30, the J gene TRBJ1-1; tentative D call: TRBD1 (5 bases). The germline CDR1 and CDR2 sequences are GTSNPN and SVGIG (reference sequence). V lost 3 bases and J 1 base, leaving 9 bases between the germline ends. This CDR3 is 13 amino acids long. CDR3 amino acids: CAWRLQENTEAFF. In DNA form, the CDR3 reads TGTGCCTGGAGATTACAGGAGAACACTGAAGCTTTCTTT.

The J gene is TRBJ1-1, the V gene TRBV30; a possible D gene is TRBD1 (5 bases). Germline loops: CDR1 GTSNPN, CDR2 SVGIG (reference sequence). Trimming pared 3 bases from V and 5 bases from J, leaving 7 bases between. This CDR3 spans 11 amino acids. The CDR3 is CAWSRDTEAFF. The CDR3 region has the DNA TGTGCCTGGAGCAGGGATACTGAAGCTTTCTTT.

The V call is TRBV6-5, the J call TRBJ2-3; 10 bases agree with TRBD2. The CDR3 is 15 amino acids. The germline gives CDR1 MNHEY, CDR2 SVGAGI. After removal of 8 bases from V and 4 bases from J, the junction contained 9 bases not matched to a gene. The CDR3 nucleotides read TGTGCCAGCGGCCTCAGCGGGGGGGCCGCAGATACGCAGTATTTT. Translating it yields CASGLSGGAADTQYF.

This clone was seen once. The J gene is TRBJ1-5, the V gene TRBV18; no clear D. The CDR3 is made up of 14 amino acids. The V end lost 3 bases, the J end lost 5 bases, and 11 bases lay between the germline ends. Looked up from germline, CDR1 is KGHSH and CDR2 is LQKENI. CDR3 sequence reads: CASSPALGDQPQHF. The CDR3 DNA follows: TGTGCCAGCTCACCCGCGTTAGGAGATCAGCCCCAGCATTTT.